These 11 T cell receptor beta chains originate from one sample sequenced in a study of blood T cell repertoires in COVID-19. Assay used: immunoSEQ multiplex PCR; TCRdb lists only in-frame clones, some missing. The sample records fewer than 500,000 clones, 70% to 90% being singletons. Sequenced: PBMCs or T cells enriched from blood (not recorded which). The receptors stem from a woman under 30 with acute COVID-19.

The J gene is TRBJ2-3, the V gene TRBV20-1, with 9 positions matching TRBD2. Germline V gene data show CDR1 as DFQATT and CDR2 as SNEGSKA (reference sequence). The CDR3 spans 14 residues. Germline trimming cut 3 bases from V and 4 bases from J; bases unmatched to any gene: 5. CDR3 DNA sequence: TGCAGTGCTAGTATAGCGGGAGTCGCAGATACGCAGTATTTT. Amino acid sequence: CSASIAGVADTQYF.

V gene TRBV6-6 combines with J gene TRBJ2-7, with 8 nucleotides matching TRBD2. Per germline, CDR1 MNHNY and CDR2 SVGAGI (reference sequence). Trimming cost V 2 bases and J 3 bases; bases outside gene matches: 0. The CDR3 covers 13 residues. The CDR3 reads CASSYSGSYEQYF. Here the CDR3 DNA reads TGTGCCAGCAGTTACAGCGGGAGCTACGAGCAGTACTTC.

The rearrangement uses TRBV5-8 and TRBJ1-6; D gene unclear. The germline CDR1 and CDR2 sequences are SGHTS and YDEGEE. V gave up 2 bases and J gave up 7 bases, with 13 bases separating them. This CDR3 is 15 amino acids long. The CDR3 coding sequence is TGTGCCAGCAGCTTCTTGGGGAGGAAGAATTCACCCCTCCACTTT. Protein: CASSFLGRKNSPLHF.

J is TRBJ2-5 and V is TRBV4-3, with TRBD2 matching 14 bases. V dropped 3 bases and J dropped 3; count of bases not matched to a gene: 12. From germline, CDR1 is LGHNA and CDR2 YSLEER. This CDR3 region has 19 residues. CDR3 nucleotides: TGCGCCAGCAGCCAGCCGCCGGGGGGACTAGCGGGAGTGGAAGAGACCCAGTACTTC. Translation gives CASSQPPGGLAGVEETQYF.

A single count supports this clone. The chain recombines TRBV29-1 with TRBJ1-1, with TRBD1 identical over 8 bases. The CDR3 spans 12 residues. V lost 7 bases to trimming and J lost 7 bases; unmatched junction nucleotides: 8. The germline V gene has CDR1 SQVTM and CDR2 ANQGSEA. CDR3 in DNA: TGCAGCGGAAGGACAGGGTTAGATGAAGCTTTCTTT. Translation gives CSGRTGLDEAFF.

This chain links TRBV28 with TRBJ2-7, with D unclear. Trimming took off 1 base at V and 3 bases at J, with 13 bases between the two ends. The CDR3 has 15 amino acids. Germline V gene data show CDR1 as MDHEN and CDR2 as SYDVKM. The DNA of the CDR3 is TGTGCCAGCAGTTTATTAGAACTACCCAACTACGAGCAGTACTTC. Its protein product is CASSLLELPNYEQYF.

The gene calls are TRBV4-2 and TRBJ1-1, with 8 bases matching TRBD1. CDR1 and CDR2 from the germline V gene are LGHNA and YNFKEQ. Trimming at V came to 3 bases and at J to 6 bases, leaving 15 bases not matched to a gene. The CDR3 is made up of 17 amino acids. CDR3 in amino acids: CASSHEIQGAYRSEAFF. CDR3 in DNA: TGTGCCAGCAGCCATGAAATTCAGGGGGCGTATCGGTCTGAAGCTTTCTTT.

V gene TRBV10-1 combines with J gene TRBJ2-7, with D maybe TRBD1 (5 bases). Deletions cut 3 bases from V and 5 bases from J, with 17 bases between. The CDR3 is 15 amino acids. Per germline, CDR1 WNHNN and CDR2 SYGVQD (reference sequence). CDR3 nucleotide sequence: TGCGCCAGCAGTGAAGGGGCAGCGAGGACCCACGAGCAGTACTTC. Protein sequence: CASSEGAARTHEQYF.

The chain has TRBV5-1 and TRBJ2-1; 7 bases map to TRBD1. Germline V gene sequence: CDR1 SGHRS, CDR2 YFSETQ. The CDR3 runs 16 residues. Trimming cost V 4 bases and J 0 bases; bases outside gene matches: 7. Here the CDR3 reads CASSMTGTDSYNEQFF. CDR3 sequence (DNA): TGCGCCAGCAGCATGACCGGGACAGACTCCTACAATGAGCAGTTCTTC.

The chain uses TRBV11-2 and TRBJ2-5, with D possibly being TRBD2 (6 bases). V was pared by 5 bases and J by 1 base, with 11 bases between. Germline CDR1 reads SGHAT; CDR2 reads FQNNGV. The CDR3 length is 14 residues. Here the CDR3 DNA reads TGTGCCAGCAGCCCAGGGAGGCCCCAAGAGACCCAGTACTTC. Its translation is CASSPGRPQETQYF. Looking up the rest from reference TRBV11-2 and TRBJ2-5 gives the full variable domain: EAGVAQSPRYKIIEKRQSVAFWCNPISGHATLYWYQQILGQGPKLLIQFQNNGVVDDSQLPKDRFSAERLKGVDSTLKIQPAKLEDSAVYLCASSPGRPQETQYFGPGTRLLVL.

In nucleotides, the CDR3 is TGTGGCTCGTGGGGGCAGAACCCCTACGAGCAGTACTTC. Amino acids: CGSWGQNPYEQYF. The V and J genes are TRBV5-5 and TRBJ2-7, with a possible D match to TRBD1 (6 bases). The CDR3 contains 13 residues. Germline-derived CDR1 and CDR2 are SGHKS and YYEKEE (reference sequence).